What follows are 19 T cell receptor beta chains derived from one specimen sequenced in a study of T cells after yellow fever vaccination. Using its own MiXCR run on the 5' RACE reads, TCRdb lists one record per CDR3 protein. The sample lists around 46,000 distinct CDR3 sequences; less than 9% were seen once. Specimen: CD8+ T cells sorted from PBMCs, collected around 14 days after the first yellow fever vaccination. The receptors come from a man between 18 and 29 years old who received the YFV17D yellow fever vaccine.

This clonotype occurred many times. For the CDR3, the DNA is TGTGCCACAGACACAACGCAGTATTTT. Amino acids: CATDTTQYF. The chain employs TRBV12-3 or TRBV12-4 and TRBJ2-3; D unclear. The V end lost 10 bases, the J end lost 9 bases, and 8 bases lay between the germline ends. CDR3 length: 9 residues.

This clonotype was recorded many times. The chain has TRBV4-1 and TRBJ2-6; 8 bases map to TRBD1. J lost 0 bases, V lost 5 bases, and 3 bases had no gene match. The CDR3 is 16 residues long. The germline V gene encodes CDR1 MGHRA and CDR2 YSYEKL. For the CDR3, the DNA is TGCGCCAGCAGCGGACAGGGAAGCTCTGGGGCCAACGTCCTGACTTTC. Protein product: CASSGQGSSGANVLTF.

Ten or more counts support this clonotype. The chain has TRBV7-9 and TRBJ2-5; TRBD2 might be the D (6 bases). V lost 4 bases to trimming and J lost 3 bases, with 12 bases between them. Looked up from germline, CDR1 is SEHNR and CDR2 is FQNEAQ (reference sequence). The length of the CDR3 is 14 residues. CDR3 coding DNA: TGTGCCAGCAGCTGGGGGATAGCGGAAGAGACCCAGTACTTC. Translated, it gives CASSWGIAEETQYF. Together with reference TRBV7-9 and TRBJ2-5, the CDR3 gives the full variable domain: DTGVSQNPRHKITKRGQNVTFRCDPISEHNRLYWYRQTLGQGPEFLTYFQNEAQLEKSRLLSDRFSAERPKGSFSTLEIQRTEQGDSAMYLCASSWGIAEETQYFGPGTRLLVL.

This clonotype was found many times. The rearrangement uses TRBV20-1 and TRBJ2-1; D is undetermined. Germline CDR1 is DFQATT and CDR2 is SNEGSKA (reference sequence). The CDR3 sequence is 15 residues long. The ends were cut back, 1 base at V and 2 bases at J, with 12 bases in the middle. CDR3 in DNA: TGCAGTGCTAGAGGGTCTCGGCAGGCCTACAATGAGCAGTTCTTC. Its translation: CSARGSRQAYNEQFF.

Ten or more counts support this clonotype. The V call is TRBV6-2 or TRBV6-3, the J call TRBJ1-5; a possible D gene is TRBD1 (6 bases). V was shortened by 9 bases and J by 7 bases, with 16 bases between the two germline ends. The CDR3 length is 13 residues. Germline V gene lookup returns CDR1 MNHEY and CDR2 SVGEGT. CDR3 sequence (DNA): TGTGCCAGTAGCCTGGGACAAGGACAGCCCCAGCATTTT. Translated: CASSLGQGQPQHF.

This clonotype was seen many times. The chain recombines TRBV29-1 with TRBJ2-7, with D perhaps TRBD1 (6 bases). The CDR3 runs 13 residues. Germline assignment: CDR1 SQVTM and CDR2 ANQGSEA. Trimming left V 7 bases short and J 2 bases short, with 15 bases between. This CDR3 is CSAQRGFAYEQYF. DNA of the CDR3: TGCAGCGCCCAAAGGGGGTTCGCCTACGAGCAGTACTTC.

The V call is TRBV7-9, the J call TRBJ2-1; D is unresolved. CDR1 is SEHNR, CDR2 FQNEAQ, per germline (reference sequence). Trimming took 4 bases from V and 6 from J, leaving 13 bases between them. The CDR3 runs 14 residues. The CDR3 spells CASSYGPFGNEQFF. The DNA for the CDR3 is TGTGCCAGCAGCTATGGGCCCTTCGGCAATGAGCAGTTCTTC.

This clonotype was counted at least ten times. The V gene is TRBV12-3 or TRBV12-4, the J gene TRBJ2-5; 9 nucleotides match TRBD1. Trimming removed 6 bases from V and 9 bases from J; junction bases left unmatched: 11. CDR3 length: 14 residues. The CDR3 is CASRPRTGAMSQYF. CDR3 coding DNA: TGTGCCAGCAGGCCTAGGACAGGGGCGATGTCCCAGTACTTC.

This clonotype came up many times. The chain links TRBV6-5 to TRBJ2-1; no firm D call. Germline CDR1 is MNHEY and CDR2 is SVGAGI. The V end was cut by 3 bases, the J end by 3 bases, with 15 bases between. There are 16 residues in the CDR3. CDR3 residues: CASSYPISLNYNEQFF. The CDR3 DNA reads as TGTGCCAGCAGTTATCCTATTAGCTTGAACTACAATGAGCAGTTCTTC.

This clonotype was counted ten times or more. CDR3 sequence reads: CASSQENTANQPQHF. The CDR3, as DNA: TGTGCCAGCAGCCAAGAAAATACAGCAAATCAGCCCCAGCATTTT. This chain uses TRBV4-2 with TRBJ1-5; D gene unclear. The CDR3 runs to 15 residues. With 0 bases removed from V and 4 bases from J, the gap between germline ends came to 10 bases. CDR1 and CDR2 from the germline V gene are LGHNA and YNFKEQ.

The sample holds many counts of this clonotype. The chain uses TRBV7-2 and TRBJ1-1, with TRBD1 as a possible D gene (5 bases). Per the germline V gene, CDR1 is SGHTA and CDR2 is FQGNSA. Trimming stripped 6 bases from V and 4 bases from J, with 15 bases between. CDR3 length: 14 residues. CDR3 bases: TGTGCCAGCAGATCCCCGGGGCGGATCACTGAAGCTTTCTTT. Its translation: CASRSPGRITEAFF.

The CDR3 sequence: CASQRAGGVDTQYF. The CDR3 region has the DNA TGTGCCAGCCAGCGGGCGGGGGGGGTAGATACGCAGTATTTT. V is TRBV4-2 and J is TRBJ2-3; 9 nucleotides match TRBD2. The CDR3 length is 14 residues. Per the germline V gene, CDR1 is LGHNA and CDR2 is YNFKEQ. With V trimmed by 8 bases and J by 5 bases, 8 bases remained unmatched.

This sequence joins TRBV5-1 and TRBJ2-5; D is unclear. V dropped 2 bases and J dropped 5 bases, with 10 bases sitting between them. CDR3 size: 13 residues. CDR1 SGHRS and CDR2 YFSETQ come from the germline V gene. The CDR3 DNA is TGCGCCAGCAGCTTACTCGAATGGGAGACCCAGTACTTC. Protein: CASSLLEWETQYF.

This clonotype was observed many times. V is TRBV29-1 and J is TRBJ1-2, with D perhaps TRBD1 (6 bases). V was trimmed by 1 base and J by 3 bases, leaving 6 bases between them. CDR1 and CDR2 (germline): SQVTM, ANQGSEA. The CDR3 totals 12 residues. CDR3 sequence (DNA): TGCAGCGTTGAAGGGACAGACTATGGCTACACCTTC. Translated, it gives CSVEGTDYGYTF.

This clonotype was detected only a few times. This sequence joins TRBV6-4 and TRBJ2-3; 13 bases match TRBD2. Germline CDR1 and CDR2: MRHNA and SNTAGT. The CDR3 is 19 amino acids. V shed 2 bases, J shed 0 bases, and the junction held 8 bases outside the gene matches. The CDR3 sequence: CASSDPGLAGALSTDTQYF. In nucleotides, the CDR3 is TGTGCCAGCAGTGACCCTGGACTAGCGGGGGCCCTTAGCACAGATACGCAGTATTTT.

This clonotype appeared a single time. The chain combines TRBV10-3 with TRBJ2-6, with D perhaps matching TRBD2 (6 bases). V was trimmed by 4 bases and J by 2 bases, leaving 12 bases between them. This CDR3 comprises 16 residues. Germline-derived CDR1 and CDR2 are ENHRY and SYGVKD. In DNA, the CDR3 is TGTGCCATCAGTGGAACAGGAGGGGCTGGGGCCAACGTCCTGACTTTC. This gives the protein CAISGTGGAGANVLTF.

In this sample, this clonotype turned up many times. V and J are TRBV5-1 and TRBJ2-5; TRBD1 matches at 10 bases. Germline V gene sequence: CDR1 SGHRS, CDR2 YFSETQ. The CDR3 has 16 residues. Germline trimming cut 2 bases from V and 1 base from J; bases unmatched to any gene: 5. The CDR3 reads CASSFGDRGVQETQYF. The CDR3 nucleotides are TGCGCCAGCAGCTTCGGGGACAGGGGCGTCCAAGAGACCCAGTACTTC.

In its sample, this clonotype was seen many times. The chain joins TRBV7-9 to TRBJ2-3; D might be TRBD1 (6 bases). The V and J ends lost 5 bases and 0 bases respectively, with 12 bases between them. The germline CDR1 and CDR2 sequences are SEHNR and FQNEAQ (reference sequence). The CDR3 length is 15 residues. The CDR3 nucleotides read TGTGCCAGCAGCCCGACAGGACCTAGCACAGATACGCAGTATTTT. The encoded protein is CASSPTGPSTDTQYF.

The genes are TRBV5-4 and TRBJ2-2; D unclear. Trimming took off 2 bases at V and 2 bases at J, with 7 bases between the two ends. Germline V CDR1 and CDR2: SGHNT, YYREEE (reference sequence). The CDR3 runs to 14 residues. The CDR3 spells CASSFWGNTGELFF. For the CDR3, the DNA is TGTGCCAGCAGCTTCTGGGGTAACACCGGGGAGCTGTTTTTT.